The rows below give T cell receptor beta chains drawn from one sample of a study of Ad26.COV2.S vaccination and SARS-CoV-2 variants. Sequencing was performed with immunoSEQ multiplex PCR; in TCRdb, only in-frame clones are kept and a portion is missing. The data contain hundreds of thousands of clones, around 90% of them singletons. The sample here was peripheral blood, taken in a trial of Ad26.COV2.S vaccine versus placebo. Receptors were obtained from a person aged 18-60 years who received the Ad26.COV2.S COVID-19 vaccine or a placebo. The CDR3 runs from the conserved cysteine through the conserved F or W. A D gene is named only where the DNA matches it firmly. Size is omitted from some rows. Given values are once, few, many or a class for expanded clones.

size: -; V: TRBV6-5; J: TRBJ1-1; D: TRBD1; CDR3: CASSLQGLNTEAFF; DNA: TGTGCCAGCAGCCTACAGGGGTTGAACACTGAAGCTTTCTTT
size: -; V: TRBV13; J: TRBJ1-2; D: -; CDR3: CASSLAPKFPYGYTF; DNA: TGTGCCAGCAGCTTAGCGCCCAAATTTCCCTATGGCTACACCTTC
size: few; V: TRBV14; J: TRBJ1-1; D: -; CDR3: CASSQELQGGTEAFF; DNA: TGTGCCAGCAGCCAAGAGCTACAGGGAGGTACTGAAGCTTTCTTT
size: -; V: TRBV5-5; J: TRBJ2-4; D: -; CDR3: CASSTYARPGENIQYF; DNA: TGTGCCAGCAGCACATACGCTCGACCCGGCGAAAACATTCAGTACTTC
size: -; V: TRBV5-4; J: TRBJ1-2; D: -; CDR3: CASSFLTDGYTF; DNA: TGTGCCAGCAGCTTTCTAACGGATGGCTACACCTTC
size: -; V: TRBV18; J: TRBJ2-5; D: -; CDR3: CASSPFGDAETQYF; DNA: TGTGCCAGCTCACCGTTCGGGGATGCCGAGACCCAGTACTTC
size: -; V: TRBV28; J: TRBJ2-5; D: -; CDR3: CASIGPQSGRSETQYF; DNA: TGTGCCAGCATCGGTCCTCAATCAGGGCGGTCGGAGACCCAGTACTTC
size: -; V: TRBV7-2; J: TRBJ2-2; D: -; CDR3: CASSFGSRPNTGELFF; DNA: TGTGCCAGCAGCTTCGGTAGCAGACCGAACACCGGGGAGCTGTTTTTT
size: -; V: TRBV7-8; J: TRBJ1-2; D: -; CDR3: CASSFSGTNPHGYTF; DNA: TGTGCCAGCAGCTTTTCCGGGACGAACCCCCATGGCTACACCTTC
size: -; V: TRBV4-2; J: TRBJ2-1; D: -; CDR3: CASSQERINEQFF; DNA: TGTGCCAGCAGCCAAGAACGGATTAATGAGCAGTTCTTC
size: -; V: TRBV27; J: TRBJ1-6; D: -; CDR3: CASSKGQSFYNSPLHF; DNA: TGTGCCAGCAGTAAAGGACAGTCCTTCTATAATTCACCCCTCCACTTT
size: -; V: TRBV19; J: TRBJ1-1; D: TRBD1; CDR3: CASSQDRGTEAFF; DNA: TGTGCCAGTAGCCAGGACAGGGGAACTGAAGCTTTCTTT
size: -; V: TRBV9; J: TRBJ2-4; D: TRBD2; CDR3: CASSVGDYKNIQYF; DNA: TGTGCCAGCAGCGTGGGGGACTACAAAAACATTCAGTACTTC
size: -; V: TRBV5-6; J: TRBJ2-5; D: -; CDR3: CASTLFGGANQETQYF; DNA: TGTGCCAGCACCCTCTTTGGGGGGGCCAACCAAGAGACCCAGTACTTC
size: few; V: TRBV3-1/TRBV3-2; J: TRBJ1-2; D: -; CDR3: CASSQVWNQGSGYTF; DNA: TGTGCCAGCAGCCAAGTTTGGAACCAGGGAAGTGGCTACACCTTC
size: -; V: TRBV5-4; J: TRBJ1-2; D: -; CDR3: CASRGEGVNYGYTF; DNA: TGTGCCAGCAGGGGCGAGGGGGTTAACTATGGCTACACCTTC
size: -; V: TRBV4-2; J: TRBJ1-6; D: -; CDR3: CASSQGGGEPLIPPLHF; DNA: TGTGCCAGCAGCCAAGGTGGGGGGGAACCCCTTATTCCGCCCCTCCACTTT
size: -; V: TRBV4-2; J: TRBJ1-4; D: -; CDR3: CASSQVWWGDSTTNEKLFF; DNA: TGTGCCAGCAGCCAAGTGTGGTGGGGGGACTCAACAACTAATGAAAAACTGTTTTTT
size: -; V: TRBV29-1; J: TRBJ1-2; D: -; CDR3: CSVEEAGDYGYTF; DNA: TGCAGCGTTGAAGAAGCGGGGGACTATGGCTACACCTTC
size: -; V: TRBV30; J: TRBJ1-1; D: TRBD1; CDR3: CAWNLGQGATEAFF; DNA: TGTGCCTGGAATCTCGGACAGGGGGCCACTGAAGCTTTCTTT
size: -; V: TRBV12-5; J: TRBJ2-7; D: -; CDR3: CASGPSRQGSYEQYF; DNA: TGTGCTAGTGGTCCCTCCCGCCAGGGCTCCTACGAGCAGTACTTC
size: -; V: TRBV5-6; J: TRBJ2-7; D: TRBD1; CDR3: CASNAGTANEQYF; DNA: TGTGCCAGCAACGCCGGGACAGCCAACGAGCAGTACTTC
size: -; V: TRBV11-3; J: TRBJ2-5; D: -; CDR3: CASSLGTSGDQTQYF; DNA: TGTGCCAGCAGCTTAGGTACATCAGGGGATCAGACCCAGTACTTC
size: -; V: TRBV9; J: TRBJ2-3; D: -; CDR3: CASSVEDLTATQYF; DNA: TGTGCCAGCAGCGTAGAGGACCTAACCGCTACGCAGTATTTT
size: -; V: TRBV7-2; J: TRBJ2-5; D: -; CDR3: CASSPEGGTRETQYF; DNA: TGTGCCAGCAGCCCTGAGGGGGGCACGAGAGAGACCCAGTACTTC
size: -; V: TRBV4-2; J: TRBJ2-1; D: TRBD2; CDR3: CASSQLADNEQFF; DNA: TGTGCCAGCAGCCAACTAGCGGACAATGAGCAGTTCTTC
size: -; V: TRBV24-1; J: TRBJ2-1; D: -; CDR3: CATSDPAYNEQFF; DNA: TGTGCCACCAGTGACCCAGCCTACAATGAGCAGTTCTTC
size: -; V: TRBV5-1; J: TRBJ1-2; D: TRBD1; CDR3: CASSLEPTTGAYYYGYTF; DNA: TGCGCCAGCAGCTTGGAACCGACGACAGGGGCCTATTACTATGGCTACACCTTC
size: -; V: TRBV5-1; J: TRBJ1-1; D: -; CDR3: CASSNLGGNTEAFF; DNA: TGCGCCAGCAGCAACCTAGGGGGGAACACTGAAGCTTTCTTT
size: -; V: TRBV9; J: TRBJ2-1; D: -; CDR3: CASSVEGPRQFF; DNA: TGTGCCAGCAGCGTAGAGGGCCCCCGACAGTTCTTC
size: -; V: TRBV4-1; J: TRBJ1-5; D: -; CDR3: CASSQDGPNQPQHF; DNA: TGCGCCAGCAGCCAAGATGGGCCCAATCAGCCCCAGCATTTT
size: -; V: TRBV6-2/TRBV6-3; J: TRBJ2-7; D: -; CDR3: CASSLATEQYF; DNA: TGTGCCAGCAGCCTAGCGACCGAGCAGTACTTC
size: once; V: TRBV3-1/TRBV3-2; J: TRBJ1-3; D: -; CDR3: CASSPLAGNTIYF; DNA: TGTGCCAGCAGCCCCCTCGCCGGAAACACCATATATTTT
size: -; V: TRBV5-1; J: TRBJ2-3; D: -; CDR3: CASSLEGTSTDTQYF; DNA: TGCGCCAGCAGCTTGGAAGGGACTAGCACAGATACGCAGTATTTT
size: once; V: TRBV4-3; J: TRBJ2-7; D: -; CDR3: CASSQEGGFVRDTFFVEQYF; DNA: TGCGCCAGCAGCCAAGAGGGGGGGTTCGTCCGGGACACCTTTTTTGTGGAGCAGTACTTC
size: -; V: TRBV5-5; J: TRBJ2-7; D: -; CDR3: CASSDRDTSYEQYF; DNA: TGTGCCAGCAGCGATCGGGATACCTCCTACGAGCAGTACTTC
size: -; V: TRBV19; J: TRBJ2-2; D: -; CDR3: CASSKDRNTGELFF; DNA: TGTGCCAGTAGTAAGGACAGGAACACCGGGGAGCTGTTTTTT
size: -; V: TRBV27; J: TRBJ2-2; D: -; CDR3: CASGIQGSGELFF; DNA: TGTGCCAGCGGAATACAGGGCTCCGGGGAGCTGTTTTTT
size: once; V: TRBV6-6; J: TRBJ1-6; D: -; CDR3: CASSSSEDGSPLHF; DNA: TGTGCCAGCAGTTCCTCAGAGGACGGTTCACCCCTCCACTTT
size: -; V: TRBV19; J: TRBJ1-6; D: -; CDR3: CASSIVGDGNSPLHF; DNA: TGTGCCAGTAGTATTGTGGGGGATGGGAATTCACCCCTCCACTTT
size: once; V: TRBV12-2; J: TRBJ2-7; D: -; CDR3: CASPSPHF; DNA: TGTGCAAGCCCCAGCCCCCACTTC
size: -; V: TRBV7-8; J: TRBJ2-6; D: -; CDR3: CASSLAGTGANVLTF; DNA: TGTGCCAGCAGCTTAGCGGGGACTGGGGCCAACGTCCTGACTTTC
size: -; V: TRBV9; J: TRBJ1-3; D: -; CDR3: CASSPQLQGNTIYF; DNA: TGTGCCAGCAGCCCGCAACTACAGGGAAACACCATATATTTT
size: -; V: TRBV5-1; J: TRBJ1-1; D: TRBD1; CDR3: CASSLADRLDEAFF; DNA: TGCGCCAGCAGCTTGGCGGACAGGTTGGATGAAGCTTTCTTT